This T cell receptor beta chain was sequenced in a study of CD8+ T cells in alopecia areata. The overall study: Treated patients were dosed with oral tofacitinib, taking 5 to 10 mg twice daily. Study outcomes and limitations: Scalp sample sequencing also detects resident alphabeta T cells of normal skin. Patients showed less clear TCR sequence sharing than mice, possibly partly because of HLA diversity. Clonality in lesional scalp, especially alopecia totalis/universalis, exceeded that of normal scalp.

This clone turned up a few times. What it binds is unknown. Germline V gives CDR1 LNHDA, CDR2 SQIVND (reference sequence). There are 13 residues in the CDR3. J lost 5 bases, V lost 8 bases, and 9 bases had no gene match. Extraction and reverse transcription of RNA yielded cDNA as the sequencing template. The assay was immunoSEQ multiplex PCR, and TCRdb's table has in-frame clones only and misses some. The table includes 140,000 to 150,000 clones, approximately 50% detected once. This clonotype originated in a human donor with alopecia areata. Source: CD4+ T cells sorted from blood, taken at week 0. The V call is TRBV19, the J call TRBJ2-7, with 7 bases lining up with TRBD1. The CDR3 sequence: CASAGTALHEQYF. CDR3 nucleotide sequence: TGTGCCAGTGCCGGGACAGCGTTACACGAGCAGTACTTC.